This T cell receptor beta chain appears in the sequencing data of a study of blood T cell repertoires in COVID-19. This CDR3 has 12 amino acids. V lost 4 bases to trimming and J lost 8 bases, with 10 bases between them. The germline V gene has CDR1 SGHRS and CDR2 YFSETQ. Clones were read by immunoSEQ multiplex PCR, and TCRdb kept only the in-frame ones, dropping some. The table records just over 300,000 clones, roughly 87% of them present only once. This clonotype was sampled from a woman between 18 and 29 years old who had recovered from COVID-19. This chain connects TRBV5-1 to TRBJ2-1; D is unclear. Sequenced sample: PBMCs or T cells enriched from blood (not recorded which). This chain's CDR3 is CASSVTIYEQFF. As DNA, the CDR3 is TGCGCCAGCAGCGTCACTATCTATGAGCAGTTCTTC.